This TCR beta chain was documented in a study of shared T cell receptors in the human thymus listed by TCRdb under 2021. Broadly, across the study: The study investigated the way shared, self-reactive T-cell receptor alpha chains are produced in the human thymus.

From cysteine to phenylalanine, the CDR3 is 16 amino acids long. Only CDR3 DNA is held: 48 bases, read in frame from base 1. V is cut back by 3 bases and J by 5 bases, with 7 bases in the junction unmatched. CDR1 and CDR2 are drawn from the germline V gene: ENHRY, SYGVKD. On this clone: The antigen it binds to is not known. No base-level quality is on record; no much larger clone is a single base apart.

The library was generated by the immunoSEQ multiplex PCR assay. TCRdb re-hosts the immuneACCESS table, in-frame sequences only. Its copies lack some clones; in the studies checked, an unresolved V gene accounts for under half of them, and the cause for the rest is not known. Across this sample there are 720,000 or so clones, with 80% to 90% seen only once. The top ten hold more than 0.008% of the sample. The same sample was also used in a study of human thymus T cells. Per the second study: The donors were immunologically healthy infants in Finland who had open corrective cardiac surgery for congenital heart defects. Thymus tissue was collected as surgical resects that were removed during corrective cardiac surgery. Usage of V and J gene segments appeared to be biased in both the thymic and the peripheral blood repertoires. The related research reported highly overlapping thymic TCR repertoires among unrelated individuals. The study described the TCR alpha and beta repertoires in under 10 infant thymus samples and four matching peripheral blood samples. The cohort included about 6 male and a couple of female infants, with donor ages spanning 7 to 244 days. After being mechanically released from the tissue, thymocytes were kept at -70 degrees C in pellets of about 9.5-30 million cells. A QIAsymphony instrument was used to extract genomic DNA from the frozen cell pellets. Using the immunoSEQ multiplex PCR assay, the TCRB and TCRAD loci were amplified from a standardized quantity of quality-controlled genomic DNA. The amplicons covered the V(D)J region and were long enough to include the CDR3 and to identify the V and J genes. The amplicons were sequenced on an Illumina platform via the commercial immunoSEQ service. Primer bias and sequencing errors were corrected as previously described, and TCRAD and TCRB definitions were based on the IMGT database. The repertoires were analysed using immunoSEQ Analyzer 3.0 and VDJTools for basic statistics, V/J segment usage, diversity estimates, rarefaction and pairwise overlap. To estimate diversity, the Chao1, ChaoE, Efron-Thisted, Shannon and inverse Simpson indices were applied, and diversity was also estimated on datasets down-sampled to the smallest sample. For repertoire overlap, CDR3 nucleotide sequence, V gene and J gene had to match strictly, and clustering was done by Jaccard-based multidimensional scaling. Thymus samples yielded on average approximately 840,000 unique TCRB clonotypes, compared with 80,000 to 85,000 from blood samples.

Specimen: thymocytes. The TCR originated in a girl under three years old with a congenital heart defect. Donor details come from another sample of the same person, matched by shared clones. The sequence links TRBV10-3 to TRBJ2-7, and 13 junctional nucleotides match TRBD2. Read as DNA, the sequence is TGTGCCATCAGTGAAACTACTAGCGGGGGGGCTCACGAGCAGTACTTC. The encoded protein is CAISETTSGGAHEQYF.